Listed below are T cell receptor beta chains from one sample, sequenced in a study of blood T cell repertoires in COVID-19. Assay: immunoSEQ multiplex PCR; the TCRdb copy retains only in-frame clones and omits some. This sample has 400,000 to 450,000 clones, with around 90% found just once. The sequencing sample was made of peripheral blood. The receptor set was obtained from a man aged 18 to 30 with COVID-19, enrolled during active disease. CDR3s include the opening cysteine and the closing phenylalanine or tryptophan. Some rows mark clone size as missing; the rest say once, few, many or name a class of expanded clone.

j_gene: TRBJ2-2
v_gene: TRBV6-5
abundance: .
CDR3aa: CASSYSRLESTGELFF

j_gene: TRBJ2-1
v_gene: TRBV7-8
abundance: once
CDR3aa: CASSSRGGNEQFF

j_gene: TRBJ2-1
v_gene: TRBV18
abundance: .
CDR3aa: CASSPARAGQGHNEQFF

j_gene: TRBJ2-1
v_gene: TRBV7-3
abundance: .
CDR3aa: CASSLLGQEGSNEQFF

j_gene: TRBJ2-7
v_gene: TRBV7-9
abundance: .
CDR3aa: CASSLGSSGIYEQYF

j_gene: TRBJ2-5
v_gene: TRBV15
abundance: once
CDR3aa: CATSKQREVKGETQYF

j_gene: TRBJ2-2
v_gene: TRBV10-3
abundance: .
CDR3aa: CAISRLALAGVGELFF

j_gene: TRBJ1-4
v_gene: TRBV27
abundance: .
CDR3aa: CASSSRAGGKKLFF

j_gene: TRBJ2-3
v_gene: TRBV4-1
abundance: .
CDR3aa: CASSAGQGSTDTQYF

j_gene: TRBJ2-1
v_gene: TRBV13
abundance: once
CDR3aa: CASSLTGYNEQFF

j_gene: TRBJ1-1
v_gene: TRBV21-1
abundance: .
CDR3aa: CASSKKGGITEAFF

j_gene: TRBJ1-1
v_gene: TRBV7-2
abundance: .
CDR3aa: CASSSDRETEAFF

j_gene: TRBJ1-5
v_gene: TRBV18
abundance: .
CDR3aa: CASSLGGPNQPQHF

j_gene: TRBJ2-1
v_gene: TRBV28
abundance: .
CDR3aa: CAITGTGTRDEQFF

j_gene: TRBJ2-6
v_gene: TRBV15
abundance: few
CDR3aa: CATSRDGDYSGANVLTF

j_gene: TRBJ2-3
v_gene: TRBV11-3
abundance: .
CDR3aa: CASSFKSARGTDTQYF

j_gene: TRBJ2-7
v_gene: TRBV9
abundance: .
CDR3aa: CASSSSDRLAGSDEQYF

j_gene: TRBJ2-2
v_gene: TRBV5-4
abundance: .
CDR3aa: CASSRSLEPGELFF

j_gene: TRBJ1-2
v_gene: TRBV14
abundance: .
CDR3aa: CASSQRGQIYGYTF

j_gene: TRBJ1-1
v_gene: TRBV29-1
abundance: .
CDR3aa: CSVAARQVNTEAFF

j_gene: TRBJ2-7
v_gene: TRBV27
abundance: .
CDR3aa: CASSLGGTGYEQYF

j_gene: TRBJ2-1
v_gene: TRBV7-8
abundance: .
CDR3aa: CASSLDFGNEQFF

j_gene: TRBJ1-2
v_gene: TRBV19
abundance: .
CDR3aa: CASSLGGVGYTF

j_gene: TRBJ1-1
v_gene: TRBV4-1
abundance: .
CDR3aa: CASSHLPGGLVEAFF

j_gene: TRBJ2-5
v_gene: TRBV5-8
abundance: once
CDR3aa: CASSLRGASSQETQYF

j_gene: TRBJ1-2
v_gene: TRBV15
abundance: .
CDR3aa: CATSRDPTGLLYGYTF

j_gene: TRBJ2-5
v_gene: TRBV18
abundance: .
CDR3aa: CASSQQAGGPRETQYF

j_gene: TRBJ2-2
v_gene: TRBV5-6
abundance: .
CDR3aa: CASSRYGTVTGELFF

j_gene: TRBJ1-1
v_gene: TRBV5-1
abundance: .
CDR3aa: CASSVGTVNTEAFF

j_gene: TRBJ1-5
v_gene: TRBV5-6
abundance: .
CDR3aa: CASSFGRTNSNQPQHF

j_gene: TRBJ2-2
v_gene: TRBV19
abundance: .
CDR3aa: CASSMTGLAGELFF

j_gene: TRBJ1-5
v_gene: TRBV27
abundance: .
CDR3aa: CATGGGREQPQHF

j_gene: TRBJ1-1
v_gene: TRBV6-5
abundance: .
CDR3aa: CASRTGVSTEAFF

j_gene: TRBJ1-2
v_gene: TRBV2
abundance: .
CDR3aa: CASSVGGLGYGYTF

j_gene: TRBJ1-3
v_gene: TRBV3-1/TRBV3-2
abundance: .
CDR3aa: CASSRPGQISGNTIYF

j_gene: TRBJ2-3
v_gene: TRBV11-2
abundance: .
CDR3aa: CASGQTGADTQYF

j_gene: TRBJ2-7
v_gene: TRBV5-5
abundance: .
CDR3aa: CASSFSPGQGAREQYF

j_gene: TRBJ2-2
v_gene: TRBV10-1
abundance: .
CDR3aa: CASSDGSDRAGELFF

j_gene: TRBJ2-1
v_gene: TRBV3-1/TRBV3-2
abundance: .
CDR3aa: CASSQAKRDNNEQFF

j_gene: TRBJ1-2
v_gene: TRBV19
abundance: .
CDR3aa: CASRSYYGYTF

j_gene: TRBJ2-6
v_gene: TRBV4-1
abundance: many
CDR3aa: CASSQVAQASGANVLTF